The rows below give T cell receptor beta chains drawn from one sample of a study of circulating CD8 cells and anti-PD-1 response in melanoma. TCRdb recomputed calls from the reads with MiXCR, one row per CDR3 protein. The sample lists some 1,000 distinct CDR3 sequences, over 8% occurring once. The material sequenced was CD8+ T cells from PBMCs, taken at baseline or after one month of anti-PD-1 therapy (not recorded which). The origin of the receptors is a human donor with melanoma. CDR3s include the opening cysteine and the closing phenylalanine or tryptophan. A D gene is named only where the DNA matches it firmly. Clone size is shown for a subset of rows, as once, few, many or a class of expanded clone.

v_gene: TRBV28; d_gene: NA; abundance: large; j_gene: TRBJ2-4; CDR3nt: TGTGCCAGCACCCCGGTCGGAGCCAAAAACATTCAGTACTTC; CDR3aa: CASTPVGAKNIQYF
v_gene: TRBV7-2; d_gene: TRBD1; abundance: medium-sized; j_gene: TRBJ2-5; CDR3nt: TGTGCCAGCAGCTTGGGGACAGGGGCTTTGGAGACCCAGTACTTC; CDR3aa: CASSLGTGALETQYF
v_gene: TRBV28; d_gene: NA; abundance: large; j_gene: TRBJ2-7; CDR3nt: TGTGCCAGCGCAACAGGGTACGAGCAGTACTTC; CDR3aa: CASATGYEQYF
v_gene: TRBV7-8; d_gene: TRBD2; abundance: medium-sized; j_gene: TRBJ2-5; CDR3nt: TGTGCCAGCAGCTCGTTAGGGGGTTGGGGACTAGCCCAAGAGACCCAGTACTTC; CDR3aa: CASSSLGGWGLAQETQYF
v_gene: TRBV7-2; d_gene: NA; abundance: medium-sized; j_gene: TRBJ2-1; CDR3nt: TGTGCCAGCAGCTTTTACGACGGTAATGAGCAGTTCTTC; CDR3aa: CASSFYDGNEQFF
v_gene: TRBV4-3; d_gene: NA; abundance: medium-sized; j_gene: TRBJ2-7; CDR3nt: TGCGCCAGCAGCCAAGAGGTTCGGGGTTTCGACTACGAGCAGTACTTC; CDR3aa: CASSQEVRGFDYEQYF
v_gene: TRBV2; d_gene: NA; abundance: medium-sized; j_gene: TRBJ1-1; CDR3nt: TGTGCCAGCACCCCGTTAGGGGGAAGATGGACTGAAGCTTTCTTT; CDR3aa: CASTPLGGRWTEAFF
v_gene: TRBV6-5; d_gene: NA; abundance: large; j_gene: TRBJ2-1; CDR3nt: TGTGCCAGCAGTTACTCTAACAATGAGCAGTTCTTC; CDR3aa: CASSYSNNEQFF
v_gene: TRBV20-1; d_gene: TRBD1; abundance: medium-sized; j_gene: TRBJ2-1; CDR3nt: TGCAGTGCTAGAGATCCGGACAGGGGGCTTACGAATGAGCAGTTCTTC; CDR3aa: CSARDPDRGLTNEQFF
v_gene: TRBV7-3; d_gene: TRBD2; abundance: hyperexpanded; j_gene: TRBJ2-3; CDR3nt: TGTGCCAGCAGCTTAACCCCTAGCGGGGGGGATACGCAGTATTTT; CDR3aa: CASSLTPSGGDTQYF
v_gene: TRBV19; d_gene: TRBD2; abundance: NA; j_gene: TRBJ2-5; CDR3nt: TGTGCCAGTAGTATAGAAGCGGGGGGAGGAGAGACCCAGTACTTC; CDR3aa: CASSIEAGGGETQYF
v_gene: TRBV25-1; d_gene: NA; abundance: medium-sized; j_gene: TRBJ2-7; CDR3nt: TGTGCCAGCAGTGTCGGGGCCCCCTACGAGCAGTACTTC; CDR3aa: CASSVGAPYEQYF
v_gene: TRBV7-2; d_gene: NA; abundance: medium-sized; j_gene: TRBJ1-4; CDR3nt: TGTGCCAGCAGCCCATCTGTACAGCCACTCCACGAAAAACTGTTTTTT; CDR3aa: CASSPSVQPLHEKLFF
v_gene: TRBV19; d_gene: NA; abundance: NA; j_gene: TRBJ2-1; CDR3nt: TGTGCCAGTAGTATCGGGGCATCCGTTGGCAATGAGCAGTTCTTC; CDR3aa: CASSIGASVGNEQFF
v_gene: TRBV4-3; d_gene: NA; abundance: NA; j_gene: TRBJ2-7; CDR3nt: TGCGCCAGCAGCCAAGAACCCCAGGACTCCTACGAGCAGTACTTC; CDR3aa: CASSQEPQDSYEQYF
v_gene: TRBV11-1; d_gene: NA; abundance: medium-sized; j_gene: TRBJ2-1; CDR3nt: TGTGCCAGCAGCTTAGGTGAGGTCTACTCCTACAATGAGCAGTTCTTC; CDR3aa: CASSLGEVYSYNEQFF
v_gene: TRBV29-1; d_gene: NA; abundance: medium-sized; j_gene: TRBJ2-2; CDR3nt: TGCAGCGTTACAGGGTTCGGGGAGCTGTTTTTT; CDR3aa: CSVTGFGELFF
v_gene: TRBV19; d_gene: NA; abundance: medium-sized; j_gene: TRBJ2-5; CDR3nt: TGTGCCAGTAGTAGGTGGACAGGCGCGGGGGAGACCCAGTACTTC; CDR3aa: CASSRWTGAGETQYF
v_gene: TRBV19; d_gene: TRBD1; abundance: medium-sized; j_gene: TRBJ2-7; CDR3nt: TGTGCCAGTAGTTTCGGACAGGGGTACGAGCAGTACTTC; CDR3aa: CASSFGQGYEQYF
v_gene: TRBV4-3; d_gene: NA; abundance: medium-sized; j_gene: TRBJ2-7; CDR3nt: TGCGCCAGCAGCCAAGATTGGGCAGTAACCGAGCAGTACTTC; CDR3aa: CASSQDWAVTEQYF
v_gene: TRBV12-3/TRBV12-4; d_gene: TRBD2; abundance: medium-sized; j_gene: TRBJ2-1; CDR3nt: TGTGCCAGCAGTTTAGGACTAGCGGGGGGGTACAATGAGCAGTTCTTC; CDR3aa: CASSLGLAGGYNEQFF
v_gene: TRBV29-1; d_gene: NA; abundance: medium-sized; j_gene: TRBJ1-4; CDR3nt: TGCAGCGTGGACCTATCTGGAAAACTGTTTTTT; CDR3aa: CSVDLSGKLFF
v_gene: TRBV2; d_gene: NA; abundance: NA; j_gene: TRBJ1-3; CDR3nt: TGTGCCAGCAGTGAATTCCTCTACACGGGTAGAAACACCATATATTTT; CDR3aa: CASSEFLYTGRNTIYF
v_gene: TRBV6-2/TRBV6-3; d_gene: NA; abundance: medium-sized; j_gene: TRBJ2-1; CDR3nt: TGTGCCAGTAGTTACTCGATTGACGGGACTGAGCAGTTCTTC; CDR3aa: CASSYSIDGTEQFF
v_gene: TRBV19; d_gene: NA; abundance: medium-sized; j_gene: TRBJ2-3; CDR3nt: TGTGCCAGTACCCGGGGGAAGAACACAGATACGCAGTATTTT; CDR3aa: CASTRGKNTDTQYF
v_gene: TRBV19; d_gene: NA; abundance: medium-sized; j_gene: TRBJ2-7; CDR3nt: TGTGCCAGTAGTCAGGGGTTTTACGAGCAGTACTTC; CDR3aa: CASSQGFYEQYF
v_gene: TRBV4-3; d_gene: NA; abundance: medium-sized; j_gene: TRBJ2-7; CDR3nt: TGCGCCAGCAGCCAAGGGAGGGGCCTCGAGCAGTACTTC; CDR3aa: CASSQGRGLEQYF
v_gene: TRBV23-1; d_gene: NA; abundance: medium-sized; j_gene: TRBJ2-1; CDR3nt: TGCGCCAGCAGTCAATCAGTTCGAAATGAGCAGTTCTTC; CDR3aa: CASSQSVRNEQFF
v_gene: TRBV5-4; d_gene: TRBD2; abundance: medium-sized; j_gene: TRBJ2-3; CDR3nt: TGTGCCAGCAGCCAAGCGGGGGCCCTCACAGATACGCAGTATTTT; CDR3aa: CASSQAGALTDTQYF
v_gene: TRBV20-1; d_gene: NA; abundance: medium-sized; j_gene: TRBJ2-1; CDR3nt: TGCAGTGCTAGAGATCTAGGGTATGAGCAGTTCTTC; CDR3aa: CSARDLGYEQFF
v_gene: TRBV19; d_gene: TRBD1; abundance: medium-sized; j_gene: TRBJ2-7; CDR3nt: TGTGCCTCGGGACAGGGGGGACTCTCCTACGAGCAGTACTTC; CDR3aa: CASGQGGLSYEQYF
v_gene: TRBV7-2; d_gene: TRBD1; abundance: medium-sized; j_gene: TRBJ2-7; CDR3nt: TGTGCCAGCAGCTTGTGGGGACAGGGGATTTACGAGCAGTACTTC; CDR3aa: CASSLWGQGIYEQYF
v_gene: TRBV19; d_gene: NA; abundance: medium-sized; j_gene: TRBJ2-7; CDR3nt: TGTGCCAGTAGTCCCCGGAAGGGCGGGTTGAACGAGCAGTACTTC; CDR3aa: CASSPRKGGLNEQYF